The rows below give T cell receptor beta chains drawn from one sample of a study of CD8 T cells in ankylosing spondylitis. MiXCR was run by TCRdb on the 5' RACE reads, yielding one entry per CDR3 protein. The table records about 150,000 distinct CDR3 sequences, more than 9.5% of them present only once. Sequenced: blood, either unsorted or a sorted T cell fraction (not recorded which). The origin of the receptors is a female donor with ankylosing spondylitis or in good health (not recorded which). The CDR3 runs from the conserved cysteine through the conserved F or W. D genes are given only for firm matches. Size is stated for part of the rows, as once, few or many counts, or as a class when the clone is expanded.

TRBV20-1	13	TRBJ2-5	TRBD2	few	CSARGAGMETQYF	TGCAGTGCTAGAGGAGCGGGAATGGAGACCCAGTACTTC
TRBV7-9	13	TRBJ1-1	.	many	CASSLAGGSEAFF	TGTGCCAGCAGCTTAGCTGGTGGATCTGAAGCTTTCTTT
TRBV20-1	11	TRBJ2-3	.	many	CSLTGTDTQYF	TGCAGTCTGACAGGCACAGATACGCAGTATTTT
TRBV28	13	TRBJ1-5	TRBD1	many	CATQTGRNQPQHF	TGTGCCACCCAGACAGGGCGGAATCAGCCCCAGCATTTT
TRBV5-1	16	TRBJ1-1	TRBD1	many	CASSFPRDRGLTEAFF	TGCGCCAGCAGCTTTCCCCGGGACAGGGGGCTTACTGAAGCTTTCTTT
TRBV5-1	15	TRBJ1-4	.	many	CASSLDGGGGEKLFF	TGCGCCAGCAGCTTAGATGGGGGCGGTGGTGAAAAACTGTTTTTT
TRBV20-1	14	TRBJ2-3	.	few	CSARDTGGTDTQYF	TGCAGTGCTAGAGACACTGGGGGGACAGATACGCAGTATTTT
TRBV10-3	16	TRBJ1-5	TRBD1	many	CATSVGDRGSGQPQHF	TGTGCCACAAGTGTCGGTGACAGGGGCAGCGGTCAGCCCCAGCATTTT
TRBV20-1	14	TRBJ1-2	TRBD1	many	CSARRQGGQAGYTF	TGCAGTGCTAGACGTCAGGGGGGGCAGGCTGGCTACACCTTC
TRBV28	16	TRBJ1-5	.	many	CASSLGGQGSNQPQHF	TGTGCCAGCAGTTTAGGGGGACAAGGCAGCAATCAGCCCCAGCATTTT
TRBV20-1	15	TRBJ1-5	.	many	CSATGPGKSNQPQHF	TGCAGTGCTACGGGTCCGGGGAAAAGCAATCAGCCCCAGCATTTT
TRBV20-1	13	TRBJ2-1	TRBD2	many	CSGAGGVNNEQFF	TGCAGTGGAGCGGGAGGTGTAAACAATGAGCAGTTCTTC
TRBV25-1	15	TRBJ2-7	TRBD2	.	CASSVGTSGPYEQYF	TGTGCCAGCAGTGTCGGGACTAGCGGTCCCTACGAGCAGTACTTC
TRBV29-1	15	TRBJ1-5	.	many	CSVDEGENYNQPQHF	TGCAGCGTTGATGAGGGGGAGAATTACAATCAGCCCCAGCATTTT
TRBV4-1	13	TRBJ1-1	.	many	CASSQTPNTEAFF	TGCGCCAGCAGCCAGACACCGAACACTGAAGCTTTCTTT
TRBV7-2	13	TRBJ2-1	.	many	CASSLYEVVEQFF	TGTGCCAGCAGCTTATACGAAGTCGTTGAGCAGTTCTTC
TRBV11-2	14	TRBJ2-5	.	many	CASSPAANQETQYF	TGTGCCAGCAGCCCAGCGGCTAACCAAGAGACCCAGTACTTC
TRBV28	15	TRBJ2-7	TRBD2	many	CASSSGEGVDDEQYF	TGTGCCAGCAGTTCCGGGGAGGGAGTAGATGACGAGCAGTACTTC
TRBV5-1	11	TRBJ2-5	.	many	CASRGEETQYF	TGCGCCAGCAGGGGCGAGGAGACCCAGTACTTC
TRBV7-9	14	TRBJ2-3	.	many	CATTSGRSTDTQYF	TGTGCCACTACGAGCGGGCGTTCCACAGATACGCAGTATTTT
TRBV27	13	TRBJ2-3	.	many	CASSLMSSSTQYF	TGTGCCAGCAGTTTAATGTCCAGCAGTACGCAGTATTTT
TRBV5-6	15	TRBJ2-3	TRBD2	many	CASSRTSGRVDTQYF	TGTGCCAGCAGCCGGACTAGCGGGAGGGTAGATACGCAGTATTTT
TRBV5-1	15	TRBJ1-5	.	many	CASSLVGGGSQPQHF	TGCGCCAGCAGCTTGGTGGGAGGAGGGAGTCAGCCCCAGCATTTT
TRBV3-1	15	TRBJ2-1	.	many	CASSQHSQGNNEQFF	TGTGCCAGCAGCCAGCATAGCCAGGGGAACAATGAGCAGTTCTTC
TRBV2	15	TRBJ2-3	TRBD2	many	CASTGEGSNTDTQYF	TGTGCCAGCACCGGGGAGGGAAGTAACACAGATACGCAGTATTTT
TRBV7-2	12	TRBJ2-1	.	many	CASASKYNEQFF	TGTGCCAGCGCATCTAAGTACAATGAGCAGTTCTTC
TRBV7-2	17	TRBJ1-5	.	many	CASSLRRDSYSNQPQHF	TGTGCCAGCAGCTTAAGAAGGGACTCCTATAGCAATCAGCCCCAGCATTTT
TRBV5-1	13	TRBJ2-5	.	.	CASSLTGYETQYF	TGCGCCAGCAGCTTGACAGGGTACGAGACCCAGTACTTC
TRBV12-3/TRBV12-4	15	TRBJ2-7	.	many	CASSLRDGSSYEQYF	TGTGCCAGCAGTTTACGGGACGGGAGCTCCTACGAGCAGTACTTC
TRBV20-1	16	TRBJ1-1	TRBD1	many	CSASGDSFTGNTEAFF	TGCAGTGCTAGTGGGGACAGCTTCACGGGGAACACTGAAGCTTTCTTT
TRBV6-1	15	TRBJ2-1	.	many	CASRLQGPGGNEQFF	TGTGCCAGCAGACTACAGGGCCCCGGGGGGAATGAGCAGTTCTTC
TRBV27	13	TRBJ1-1	.	.	CASYGQVNTEAFF	TGTGCCAGCTACGGGCAGGTGAACACTGAAGCTTTCTTT
TRBV7-2	15	TRBJ2-5	.	.	CASSLEWVVRETQYF	TGTGCCAGCAGCTTAGAGTGGGTAGTACGAGAGACCCAGTACTTC
TRBV5-6	15	TRBJ2-1	TRBD2	few	CASSLGLAGRYEQFF	TGTGCCAGCAGCTTGGGGCTAGCGGGACGGTATGAGCAGTTCTTC
TRBV2	14	TRBJ2-1	.	many	CASNGVTVRNEQFF	TGTGCCAGCAATGGGGTAACGGTCCGCAATGAGCAGTTCTTC
TRBV10-3	18	TRBJ2-1	TRBD1	.	CAISYETGAQRLNNEQFF	TGTGCCATCAGTTATGAGACAGGGGCACAACGACTAAACAATGAGCAGTTCTTC
TRBV18	16	TRBJ1-1	.	many	CASSPRGGRSVAEAFF	TGTGCCAGCTCACCGCGAGGGGGGCGCAGTGTGGCTGAAGCTTTCTTT
TRBV10-3	13	TRBJ2-3	.	few	CAIASRVADTQYF	TGTGCCATCGCCAGCAGGGTGGCAGATACGCAGTATTTT
TRBV20-1	18	TRBJ1-5	.	many	CSARDMRVGRTVNQPQHF	TGCAGTGCTAGAGATATGCGAGTAGGGAGGACAGTCAATCAGCCCCAGCATTTT
TRBV4-2	16	TRBJ2-4	.	many	CASSQGVRAAKNIQYF	TGTGCCAGCAGCCAAGGCGTCCGGGCGGCCAAAAACATTCAGTACTTC
TRBV7-9	14	TRBJ1-2	.	.	CASRSGGPNYGYTF	TGTGCCAGCAGATCTGGGGGACCGAACTATGGCTACACCTTC
TRBV7-8	15	TRBJ1-2	.	many	CASSLEVGLNYGYTF	TGTGCCAGCAGCTTAGAGGTGGGCCTTAACTATGGCTACACCTTC